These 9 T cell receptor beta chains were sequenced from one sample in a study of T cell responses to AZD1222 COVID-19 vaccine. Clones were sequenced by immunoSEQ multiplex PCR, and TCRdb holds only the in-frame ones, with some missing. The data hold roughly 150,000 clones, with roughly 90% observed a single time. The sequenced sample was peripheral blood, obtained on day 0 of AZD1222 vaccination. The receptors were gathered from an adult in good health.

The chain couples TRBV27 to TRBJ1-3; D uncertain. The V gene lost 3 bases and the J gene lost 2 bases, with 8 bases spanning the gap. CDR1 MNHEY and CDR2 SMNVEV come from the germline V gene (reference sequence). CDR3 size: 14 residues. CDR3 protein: CASSLSAAGNTIYF. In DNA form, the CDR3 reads TGTGCCAGCAGTTTGTCGGCAGCTGGAAACACCATATATTTT.

For the CDR3, the DNA is TGTGCCAGCAGCCCCCAGAGTTATAATTCACCCCTCCACTTT. Amino acid sequence: CASSPQSYNSPLHF. The rearrangement links TRBV7-2 to TRBJ1-6; no clear D. The CDR3 is 14 residues long. Deletions cut 5 bases from V and 4 bases from J, with 9 bases between. Germline CDR1 and CDR2: SGHTA and FQGNSA.

CDR3 in amino acids: CASTTGTGYNGYTF. CDR3 nucleotides: TGTGCCAGCACCACCGGGACAGGGTACAATGGCTACACCTTC. The genes are TRBV6-5 and TRBJ1-2, with 9 bases matching TRBD1. The V gene's germline CDR1 is MNHEY and CDR2 SVGAGI. The CDR3 contains 14 residues. The ends lost 7 bases at V and 6 bases at J; junction bases unmatched: 9.

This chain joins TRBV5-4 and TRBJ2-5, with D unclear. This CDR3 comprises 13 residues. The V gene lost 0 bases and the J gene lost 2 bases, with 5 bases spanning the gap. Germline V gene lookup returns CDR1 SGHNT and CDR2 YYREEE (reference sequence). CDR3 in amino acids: CASSLDRQETQYF. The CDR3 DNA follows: TGTGCCAGCAGCTTGGACAGACAAGAGACCCAGTACTTC.

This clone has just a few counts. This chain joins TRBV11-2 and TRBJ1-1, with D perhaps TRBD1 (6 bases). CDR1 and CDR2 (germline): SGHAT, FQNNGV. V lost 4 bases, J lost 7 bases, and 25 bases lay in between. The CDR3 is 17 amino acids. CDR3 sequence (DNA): TGTGCCAGCAGCTGGAAGACAGACAGGCGAGGAACTTATGAAGCTTTCTTT. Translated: CASSWKTDRRGTYEAFF.

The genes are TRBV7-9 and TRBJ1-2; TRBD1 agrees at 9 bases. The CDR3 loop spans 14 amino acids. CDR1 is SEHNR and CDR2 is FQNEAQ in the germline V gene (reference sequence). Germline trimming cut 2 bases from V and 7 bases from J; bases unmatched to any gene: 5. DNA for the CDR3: TGTGCCAGCAGCTTACCCTTGGACAGGGGTGGCTACACCTTC. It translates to CASSLPLDRGGYTF.

CDR3 in amino acids: CASSSTPGTVNTEAFF. CDR3 in DNA: TGTGCCAGCAGCTCTACCCCCGGGACGGTGAACACTGAAGCTTTCTTT. The chain has TRBV5-5 and TRBJ1-1; D possibly corresponds to TRBD1 (5 bases). The length of the CDR3 is 16 residues. CDR1 is SGHKS and CDR2 is YYEKEE in the germline V gene (reference sequence). V gave up 3 bases and J gave up 0 bases, with 15 bases separating them. Together with reference TRBV5-5 and TRBJ1-1, the CDR3 gives the full variable domain: DAGVTQSPTHLIKTRGQQVTLRCSPISGHKSVSWYQQVLGQGPQFIFQYYEKEERGRGNFPDRFSARQFPNYSSELNVNALLLGDSALYLCASSSTPGTVNTEAFFGQGTRLTVV.

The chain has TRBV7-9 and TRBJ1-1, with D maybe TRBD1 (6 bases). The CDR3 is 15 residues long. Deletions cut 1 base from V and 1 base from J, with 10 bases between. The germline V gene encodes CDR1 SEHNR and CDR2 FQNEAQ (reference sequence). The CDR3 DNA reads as TGTGCCAGCAGCTTAGGGTCCAGGGGGAACACTGAAGCTTTCTTT. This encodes CASSLGSRGNTEAFF.

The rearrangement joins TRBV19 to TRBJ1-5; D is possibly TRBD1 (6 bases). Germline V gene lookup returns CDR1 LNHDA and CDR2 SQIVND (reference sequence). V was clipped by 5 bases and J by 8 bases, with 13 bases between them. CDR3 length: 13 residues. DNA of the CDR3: TGTGCCAGTAGTTCACAGGGATCGGAGCCCCAGCATTTT. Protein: CASSSQGSEPQHF. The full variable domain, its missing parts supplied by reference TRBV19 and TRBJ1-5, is DGGITQSPKYLFRKEGQNVTLSCEQNLNHDAMYWYRQDPGQGLRLIYYSQIVNDFQKGDIAEGYSVSREKKESFPLTVTSAQKNPTAFYLCASSSQGSEPQHFGDGTRLSIL.